This entry is about one TCR beta chain. This clone was recorded once. The specificity of this receptor is unknown. Base qualities are not at hand, and no much larger clone is one base apart. The method was the immunoSEQ multiplex PCR assay. On the study's bioinformatics: To diagnose cytomegalovirus status from the catalog of TCR beta chain sequences, a statistical classification framework was built. TCRdb's version of the immuneACCESS table is confined to in-frame rearrangements and falls short of the full clone set. An unresolved V gene accounts for under half of the shortfall where checked; the remainder is of unknown origin. From that table come the V and J calls and clone size; the DNA was used to work out D and trimming. The sample includes 100,000 to 150,000 clones, with roughly nine tenths observed a single time. The top ten clonotypes cover roughly 1.2% of the sample. This sample is drawn from a study of cytomegalovirus exposure and HLA in healthy donors (dated by TCRdb to the late 2010s). A note on the overall study: According to a later analysis, one platform produced both the roughly 110 validation repertoires and the approximately 670 repertoires of the first cohort. The study combined high-throughput TCR immunosequencing, statistical association of individual TCRs with disease status, and machine learning to predict cytomegalovirus infection status. The study was designed to test whether signatures of past pathogen exposure could be identified by cataloging public T cell receptors. Along with the approximately 700-subject first cohort, a separate validation cohort of more than 90 different subjects was used.

Broader findings and caveats from the paper: A few of the identified cytomegalovirus-associated TCR beta chains were confirmed in vitro to be specific for cytomegalovirus antigens. Across donors, most TCR sequences were observed very rarely, whereas some public TCRs were present in many individuals. All 120 or so repertoires were used to score co-occurrence in the validation cohort in a later analysis, because that analysis had no HLA typing for the cohort. The authors suggested that the approach could potentially be generalized to other disease states and immunological phenotypes. In the study, about 150 TCR beta chains were listed as associated with cytomegalovirus. Cytomegalovirus status was reported to be diagnosed by the classifier with high specificity and sensitivity in both the original and validation cohorts. In a later analysis, TCRs clustered in the first cohort were found to also tend to co-occur in the 100 to 150 validation repertoires, with about 94% of cluster scores above 0.

The donors were included in the validation cohort of over a hundred subjects, a group kept apart from the roughly 610-subject first cohort. Unmatched junction bases come to 2, with V trimmed by 4 bases and J by 0 bases. The germline V gene sets CDR1 to SGHRS and CDR2 to YFSETQ. There are 15 amino acids in the CDR3, from cysteine to phenylalanine inclusive. Kept here is only the CDR3 DNA, which spans 45 bases and is read in frame from base 1. Sample: PBMCs. The chain is made from TRBV5-1 and TRBJ1-2; 11 bases in between match TRBD1. The sequence was obtained from a woman under 30 in good health and CMV-seronegative. The CDR3 protein sequence reads: CASSPGQGANYGYTF. The DNA is as follows: TGCGCCAGCAGCCCGGGACAGGGGGCTAACTATGGCTACACCTTC.